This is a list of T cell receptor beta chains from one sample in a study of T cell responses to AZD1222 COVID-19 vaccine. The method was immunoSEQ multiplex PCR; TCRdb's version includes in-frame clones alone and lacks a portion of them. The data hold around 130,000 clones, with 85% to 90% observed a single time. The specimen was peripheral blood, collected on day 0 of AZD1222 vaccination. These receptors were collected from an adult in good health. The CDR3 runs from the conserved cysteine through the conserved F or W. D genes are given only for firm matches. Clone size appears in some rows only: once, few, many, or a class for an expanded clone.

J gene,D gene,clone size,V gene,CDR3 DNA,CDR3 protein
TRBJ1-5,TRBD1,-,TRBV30,TGTGCCTGGAGTGCAAAATACCGGACAGGGGAGGCTACTAGGTATGGCAATCAGCCCCAGCATTTT,CAWSAKYRTGEATRYGNQPQHF
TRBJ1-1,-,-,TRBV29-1,TGCAGCGTTGAAGATAGAGATACATACACTGAAGCTTTCTTT,CSVEDRDTYTEAFF
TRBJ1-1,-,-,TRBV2,TGTGCCAGCGGTAGGAAGAACACTGAAGCTTTCTTT,CASGRKNTEAFF
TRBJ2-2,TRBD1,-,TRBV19,TGTGCCAGTAGTATAGGGGACAGATACACCGGGGAGCTGTTTTTT,CASSIGDRYTGELFF
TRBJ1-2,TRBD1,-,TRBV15,TGTGCCACCAGCAGACCGACAGGGAGTGGCTATGGCTACACCTTC,CATSRPTGSGYGYTF
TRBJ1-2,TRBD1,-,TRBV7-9,TGTGCCAGCACTGGGGACAGGGGTAACTATGGCTACACCTTC,CASTGDRGNYGYTF
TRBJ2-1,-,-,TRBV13,TGTGCCAGCAGCCGCGAACGGGGGCGGAGGGGCATGGGGAATGAGCAGTTCTTC,CASSRERGRRGMGNEQFF
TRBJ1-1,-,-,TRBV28,TGTGCCAGCAGTGAGGCGGAGTCAGCTTTCTTT,CASSEAESAFF
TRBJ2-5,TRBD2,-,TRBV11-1,TGTGCCAGCAGCTTAGCGCAAATCGCGGGAGGGCAAGAGACCCAGTACTTC,CASSLAQIAGGQETQYF
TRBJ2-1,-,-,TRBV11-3,TGTGCCAGCAGCCTGGAATCCCATGAGCAGTTCTTC,CASSLESHEQFF
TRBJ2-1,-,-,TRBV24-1,TGTGCCACCAGTGATGCGGGACTCCTGAGGAGTTTTGAGCAGTTCTTC,CATSDAGLLRSFEQFF
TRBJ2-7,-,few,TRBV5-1,TGCGCCAGCAGCTTGCGGCTGGATTCCTACGAGCAGTACTTC,CASSLRLDSYEQYF
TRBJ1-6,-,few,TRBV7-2,TGTGCCAGCAGCTTAGCTGGCCCCGGCCCTTCACCCCTCCACTTT,CASSLAGPGPSPLHF
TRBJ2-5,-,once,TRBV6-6,TGTGCCAGCAGTTCCAGGGATAGGGAGACCCAGTACTTC,CASSSRDRETQYF
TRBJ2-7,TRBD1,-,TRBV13,TGTGCCAGCAGCAAGGGACAGTACTACGAGCAGTACTTC,CASSKGQYYEQYF
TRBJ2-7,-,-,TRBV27,TGTGCCAGCAGTTTACTCGGGTCCGAGCAGTACTTC,CASSLLGSEQYF
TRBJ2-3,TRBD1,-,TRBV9,TGTGCCAGCAGCACGAATACAGGGGGCGTTGGGGATACGCAGTATTTT,CASSTNTGGVGDTQYF
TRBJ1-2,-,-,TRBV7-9,TGTGCCAGCAGCTTAGGAGGGGGTTTCTATGGCTACACCTTC,CASSLGGGFYGYTF
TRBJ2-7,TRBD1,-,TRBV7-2,TGTGCCAGCAGCCGCCGGGACAGGTTGTTGTACGAGCAGTACTTC,CASSRRDRLLYEQYF
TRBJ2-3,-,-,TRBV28,TGTGCCAGCAGATCATCCAGGGTCCCTAGCACAGATACGCAGTATTTT,CASRSSRVPSTDTQYF
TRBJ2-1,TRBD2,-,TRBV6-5,TGTGCCAGCATACGGGGGGGTGAGCAGTTCTTC,CASIRGGEQFF
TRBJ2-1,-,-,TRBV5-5,TGTGCCAGCACCCCAAACCCAGGGGCCGTTGAGCAGTTCTTC,CASTPNPGAVEQFF
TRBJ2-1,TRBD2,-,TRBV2,TGTGCCAGCAGTGTCGGGACTAGCGGGACCCGAGAGTTCTTC,CASSVGTSGTREFF
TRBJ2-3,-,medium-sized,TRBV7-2,TGTGCCAGCAGCGCCCGACAGGGAGGTTCCACAGATACGCAGTATTTT,CASSARQGGSTDTQYF